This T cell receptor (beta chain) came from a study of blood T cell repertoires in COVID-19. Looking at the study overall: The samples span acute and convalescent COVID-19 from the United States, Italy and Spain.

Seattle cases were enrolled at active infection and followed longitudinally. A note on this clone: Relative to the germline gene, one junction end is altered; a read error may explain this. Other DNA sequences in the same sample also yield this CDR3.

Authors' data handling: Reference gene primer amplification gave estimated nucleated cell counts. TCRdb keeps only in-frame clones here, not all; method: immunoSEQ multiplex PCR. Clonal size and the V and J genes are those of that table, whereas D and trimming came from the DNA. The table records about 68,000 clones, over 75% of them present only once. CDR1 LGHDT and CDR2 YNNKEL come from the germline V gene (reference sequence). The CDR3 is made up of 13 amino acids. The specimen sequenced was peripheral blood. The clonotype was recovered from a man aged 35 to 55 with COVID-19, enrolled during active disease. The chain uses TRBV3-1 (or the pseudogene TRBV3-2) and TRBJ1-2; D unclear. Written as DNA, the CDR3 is TGTGCTAGCAGCCAAGTATCGGGTGATGGCTACACCTTC. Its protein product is CASSQVSGDGYTF.